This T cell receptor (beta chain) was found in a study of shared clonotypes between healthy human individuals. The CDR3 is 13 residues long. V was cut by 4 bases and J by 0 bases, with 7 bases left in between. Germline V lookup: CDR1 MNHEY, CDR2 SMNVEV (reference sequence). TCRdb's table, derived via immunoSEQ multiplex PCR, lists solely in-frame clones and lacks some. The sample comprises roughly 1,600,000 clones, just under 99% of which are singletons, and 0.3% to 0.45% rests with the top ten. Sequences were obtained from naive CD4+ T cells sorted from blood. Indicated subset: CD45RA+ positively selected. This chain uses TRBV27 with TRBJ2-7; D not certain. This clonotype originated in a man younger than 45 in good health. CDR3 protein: CASSSTVSYEQYF. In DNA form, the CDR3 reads TGTGCCAGCAGTTCTACAGTCTCCTACGAGCAGTACTTC.